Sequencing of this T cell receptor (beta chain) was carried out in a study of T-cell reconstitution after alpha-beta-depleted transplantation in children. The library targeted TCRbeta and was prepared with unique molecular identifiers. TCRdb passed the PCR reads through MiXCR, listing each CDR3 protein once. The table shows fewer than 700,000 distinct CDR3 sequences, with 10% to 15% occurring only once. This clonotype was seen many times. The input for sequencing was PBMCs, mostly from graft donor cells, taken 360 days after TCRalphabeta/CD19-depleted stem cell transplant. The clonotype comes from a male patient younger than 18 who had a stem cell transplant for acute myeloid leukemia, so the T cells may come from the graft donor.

Here the CDR3 DNA reads TGTGCCAGCAGCCAAGAGGGCGGGACCTACGAGCAGTACTTC. Its protein is CASSQEGGTYEQYF. The V gene is TRBV3-1, the J gene TRBJ2-7; D possibly corresponds to TRBD2 (6 bases). Trimming stripped 0 bases from V and 2 bases from J, with 8 bases between. The CDR3 is 14 residues long. Germline V gene sequence: CDR1 LGHDT, CDR2 YNNKEL (reference sequence).